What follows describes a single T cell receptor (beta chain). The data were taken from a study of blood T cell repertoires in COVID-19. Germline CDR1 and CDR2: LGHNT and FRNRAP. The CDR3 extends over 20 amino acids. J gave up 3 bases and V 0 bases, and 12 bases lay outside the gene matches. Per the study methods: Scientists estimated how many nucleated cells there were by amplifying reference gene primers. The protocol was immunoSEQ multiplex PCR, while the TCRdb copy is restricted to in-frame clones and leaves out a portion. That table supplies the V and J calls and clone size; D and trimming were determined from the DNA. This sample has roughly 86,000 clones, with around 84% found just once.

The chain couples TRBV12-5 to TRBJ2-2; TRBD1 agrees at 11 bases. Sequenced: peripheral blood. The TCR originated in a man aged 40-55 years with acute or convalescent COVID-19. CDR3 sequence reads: CASGLVLYRTGGAHTGELFF. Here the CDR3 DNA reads TGTGCTAGTGGTTTGGTACTTTATAGGACAGGGGGCGCGCACACCGGGGAGCTGTTTTTT.